One and the same sample provided the 32 T cell receptor beta chains below, sequenced in a study of T cell changes during pregnancy in multiple sclerosis. The table came from immunoSEQ multiplex PCR; TCRdb's copy has only in-frame clones and leaves some out. The sample includes tens of thousands of clones, 80% to 95% seen only once; the top ten take around 1.8%. The sample in question was peripheral blood, obtained in the first trimester of pregnancy. The receptors derive from a female donor in good health, enrolled as a control in a pregnancy study.

The CDR3, as DNA: TGCGCCAGCAGCCAGACAGGGTTGACAGGAAACACCATATATTTT. It specifies CASSQTGLTGNTIYF. This sequence joins TRBV4-1 and TRBJ1-3; TRBD1 matches at 7 bases. This CDR3 has 15 amino acids. The V gene end was trimmed by 3 bases and the J gene end by 4 bases; junction bases not matched to a gene: 6. CDR1 MGHRA and CDR2 YSYEKL come from the germline V gene.

The CDR3, as DNA: TGTGCCAGCAGCTTGAGCGAAGGACAGATCTATGGCTACACCTTC. It specifies CASSLSEGQIYGYTF. This chain joins TRBV7-2 and TRBJ1-2; D is possibly TRBD1 (6 bases). CDR1 is SGHTA and CDR2 is FQGNSA in the germline V gene. This CDR3 contains 15 residues. With 3 bases removed from V and 4 bases from J, the gap between germline ends came to 15 bases. Combining the CDR3 with reference TRBV7-2 and TRBJ1-2 gives the whole variable domain GAGVSQSPSNKVTEKGKDVELRCDPISGHTALYWYRQSLGQGLEFLIYFQGNSAPDKSGLPSDRFSAERTGGSVSTLTIQRTQQEDSAVYLCASSLSEGQIYGYTFGSGTRLTVV.

V gene TRBV5-4 combines with J gene TRBJ2-2; unclear D gene. In germline, CDR1 is SGHNT, CDR2 YYREEE (reference sequence). The CDR3 covers 15 residues. Trimming shortened V by 0 bases and J by 2 bases, and 8 bases separated the two germline ends. As DNA, the CDR3 is TGTGCCAGCAGCTTGGCCAGAACCAACACCGGGGAGCTGTTTTTT. It translates to CASSLARTNTGELFF.

The chain carries TRBV2 and TRBJ1-1; no definite D call. The CDR3 spans 14 residues. The germline V gene has CDR1 SNHLY and CDR2 FYNNEI. The V end lost 2 bases, the J end lost 0 bases, and 7 bases lay between the germline ends. The CDR3 DNA follows: TGTGCCAGCAGTGAACACAGAATGAACACTGAAGCTTTCTTT. It is translated as CASSEHRMNTEAFF.

This chain uses TRBV4-2 with TRBJ2-2; D unresolved. V shed 3 bases and J shed 4 bases, with 12 bases lying between them. The CDR3 totals 15 residues. Germline loops: CDR1 LGHNA, CDR2 YNFKEQ. The CDR3 region has the DNA TGTGCCAGCAGCCAGGCCCTTCAACGCACCGGGGAGCTGTTTTTT. Protein: CASSQALQRTGELFF.

The chain combines TRBV4-1 with TRBJ1-5; 7 bases are shared with TRBD1. The CDR3 runs 15 residues. J gave up 0 bases and V 1 base, and 0 bases lay outside the gene matches. Germline V lookup: CDR1 MGHRA, CDR2 YSYEKL. The CDR3 coding sequence is TGCGCCAGCAGCCAAGGGGACAGTAGCAATCAGCCCCAGCATTTT. Its protein product is CASSQGDSSNQPQHF.

This sequence joins TRBV7-9 and TRBJ2-6; TRBD2 is a possible D gene (5 bases). Trimming left V 1 base short and J 8 bases short, with 12 bases between. Per the germline V gene, CDR1 is SEHNR and CDR2 is FQNEAQ (reference sequence). The CDR3 contains 15 residues. CDR3 DNA sequence: TGTGCCAGCAGCTTAGGGAGGTTAGGTCCCAACGTCCTGACTTTC. It is translated as CASSLGRLGPNVLTF. The full variable domain, with the rest looked up from reference TRBV7-9 and TRBJ2-6, is DTGVSQNPRHKITKRGQNVTFRCDPISEHNRLYWYRQTLGQGPEFLTYFQNEAQLEKSRLLSDRFSAERPKGSFSTLEIQRTEQGDSAMYLCASSLGRLGPNVLTFGAGSRLTVL.

This clone has just one count. The chain uses TRBV6-5 and TRBJ1-5; tentative D call: TRBD1 (6 bases). V lost 6 bases to trimming and J lost 4 bases, with 10 bases between them. The CDR3 loop spans 13 amino acids. Germline V CDR1 and CDR2: MNHEY, SVGAGI. The DNA of the CDR3 is TGTGCCAGCAGACAAACAGGGAATCAGCCCCAGCATTTT. Translation: CASRQTGNQPQHF.

The chain uses TRBV27 and TRBJ2-7, with D possibly matching TRBD1 (5 bases). Trimming took off 3 bases at V and 4 bases at J, with 13 bases between the two ends. Per germline, CDR1 MNHEY and CDR2 SMNVEV (reference sequence). The CDR3 has 14 residues. DNA of the CDR3: TGTGCCAGCAGTTTCCAGGGATCGCGGTACGAGCAGTACTTC. As protein: CASSFQGSRYEQYF.

The chain joins TRBV5-8 to TRBJ2-5; the match to TRBD1 covers 9 bases. V was pared by 2 bases and J by 0 bases, with 2 bases of the junction left unmatched. The CDR3 consists of 15 residues. Germline loops: CDR1 SGHTS, CDR2 YDEGEE. CDR3 sequence reads: CASSFGTGHQETQYF. CDR3 DNA: TGTGCCAGCAGCTTCGGGACAGGGCACCAAGAGACCCAGTACTTC.

This chain links TRBV27 with TRBJ1-4; weak D call: TRBD1 (5 bases). The germline V gene encodes CDR1 MNHEY and CDR2 SMNVEV (reference sequence). The CDR3 runs to 15 residues. V was clipped by 3 bases and J by 4 bases, with 12 bases between them. This CDR3 is CASSFGRTINEKLFF. CDR3 DNA: TGTGCCAGCAGTTTCGGACGGACAATTAATGAAAAACTGTTTTTT.

The V gene is TRBV5-5, the J gene TRBJ2-7; D is unclear. The CDR3 totals 14 residues. Germline assignment: CDR1 SGHKS and CDR2 YYEKEE (reference sequence). The V and J ends lost 2 bases and 0 bases respectively, with 9 bases between them. CDR3 in DNA: TGTGCCAGCAGCTTCCGCGTAAGCTCCTACGAGCAGTACTTC. It codes for CASSFRVSSYEQYF.

The chain uses TRBV6-1 and TRBJ1-5, with a weak D call TRBD1 (6 bases). Germline V gene lookup returns CDR1 MNHNS and CDR2 SASEGT. There are 15 residues in the CDR3. V was pared by 2 bases and J by 3 bases, with 11 bases between. This CDR3 reads CASSERQALNQPQHF. DNA of the CDR3: TGTGCCAGCAGTGAACGACAGGCCCTCAATCAGCCCCAGCATTTT.

The chain uses TRBV11-2 and TRBJ1-2; TRBD1 matches at 8 bases. J gave up 4 bases and V 5 bases, and 15 bases lay outside the gene matches. Germline V gene data show CDR1 as SGHAT and CDR2 as FQNNGV. The CDR3 length is 17 residues. The CDR3, as DNA: TGTGCCAGCAGCCCGGGGACAGGCCAAAACAGCCTCTATGGCTACACCTTC. Translating it yields CASSPGTGQNSLYGYTF.

The chain is built from TRBV18 and TRBJ1-2; D is unclear. Germline CDR1 reads KGHSH; CDR2 reads LQKENI. CDR3 length: 13 residues. Trimming took 2 bases from V and 1 from J, leaving 5 bases between them. CDR3 DNA sequence: TGTGCCAGCTCACCAAACAGTAACTATGGCTACACCTTC. The encoded protein is CASSPNSNYGYTF.

The chain has TRBV7-3 and TRBJ1-2; D is uncertain. The CDR3 is 14 amino acids. CDR1 and CDR2 (germline): SGHTA, FQGTGA. V was cut by 5 bases and J by 4 bases, with 14 bases left in between. This CDR3 is CASSPRAGVYGYTF. CDR3 DNA: TGTGCCAGCAGCCCGAGGGCAGGAGTCTATGGCTACACCTTC.

The chain has TRBV7-3 and TRBJ2-2, with D maybe TRBD1 (6 bases). This CDR3 contains 18 residues. Germline V gives CDR1 SGHTA, CDR2 FQGTGA. The V and J ends lost 5 bases and 4 bases respectively, with 23 bases between them. This CDR3 reads CASSLRAVAGAGTGELFF. CDR3 nucleotides: TGTGCCAGCAGCCTAAGAGCTGTGGCAGGGGCCGGCACCGGGGAGCTGTTTTTT.

The chain joins TRBV4-3 to TRBJ2-7, with D perhaps matching TRBD2 (5 bases). Germline values: CDR1 LGHNA, CDR2 YSLEER. V dropped 1 base and J dropped 5 bases, with 12 bases sitting between them. The CDR3 contains 14 residues. CDR3 in amino acids: CASSQAYGVDEQYF. CDR3 DNA: TGCGCCAGCAGCCAAGCTTACGGGGTTGACGAGCAGTACTTC.

The rearrangement joins TRBV4-1 to TRBJ2-7, with 7 bases fitting TRBD2. Germline V gene sequence: CDR1 MGHRA, CDR2 YSYEKL. This CDR3 region has 15 residues. V lost 1 base to trimming and J lost 2 bases; unmatched junction nucleotides: 5. The CDR3 sequence is CASSQGEGSPYEQYF. For the CDR3, the DNA is TGCGCCAGCAGCCAAGGGGAGGGGTCGCCCTACGAGCAGTACTTC.

The V gene is TRBV6-4, the J gene TRBJ2-2; D remains unclear. Trimming shortened V by 6 bases and J by 0 bases, and 5 bases separated the two germline ends. This CDR3 contains 13 residues. Per the germline V gene, CDR1 is MRHNA and CDR2 is SNTAGT. The CDR3 bases are TGTGCCAGCAGCCCCGCGAACACCGGGGAGCTGTTTTTT. Translating gives CASSPANTGELFF.

The count of this clone is one. The chain carries TRBV2 and TRBJ2-1; 9 bases are shared with TRBD1. With 7 bases clipped from V and 3 bases from J, the junction kept 1 base outside the gene matches. This CDR3 is built from 13 residues. From germline, CDR1 is SNHLY and CDR2 FYNNEI. This CDR3 reads CASTGQGYNEQFF. The CDR3, as DNA: TGTGCCAGCACGGGACAGGGCTACAATGAGCAGTTCTTC. Supplemented by reference TRBV2 and TRBJ2-1, the full variable domain reads EPEVTQTPSHQVTQMGQEVILRCVPISNHLYFYWYRQILGQKVEFLVSFYNNEISEKSEIFDDQFSVERPDGSNFTLKIRSTKLEDSAMYFCASTGQGYNEQFFGPGTRLTVL.

The chain has TRBV7-2 and TRBJ1-6; 7 nucleotides align to TRBD1. With V trimmed by 2 bases and J by 10 bases, 5 bases remained unmatched. This CDR3 spans 14 amino acids. Germline lookup yields CDR1 SGHTA and CDR2 FQGNSA. Here the CDR3 DNA reads TGTGCCAGCAGCTTATTGGGACAGAACTCACCCCTCCACTTT. Translated: CASSLLGQNSPLHF. The complete variable domain, with remaining parts taken from reference TRBV7-2 and TRBJ1-6, reads GAGVSQSPSNKVTEKGKDVELRCDPISGHTALYWYRQSLGQGLEFLIYFQGNSAPDKSGLPSDRFSAERTGGSVSTLTIQRTQQEDSAVYLCASSLLGQNSPLHFGNGTRLTVT.

V gene TRBV5-1 combines with J gene TRBJ2-5, with D possibly being TRBD1 (6 bases). This CDR3 has 14 residues. The germline gives CDR1 SGHRS, CDR2 YFSETQ. V lost 2 bases, J lost 3 bases, and 11 bases lay in between. The DNA for the CDR3 is TGCGCCAGCAGCTTCGGCAGGGGCGAAGAGACCCAGTACTTC. Protein product: CASSFGRGEETQYF. Drawing the rest from reference TRBV5-1 and TRBJ2-5, the complete variable domain is KAGVTQTPRYLIKTRGQQVTLSCSPISGHRSVSWYQQTPGQGLQFLFEYFSETQRNKGNFPGRFSGRQFSNSRSEMNVSTLELGDSALYLCASSFGRGEETQYFGPGTRLLVL.

V usage is TRBV5-4 and J usage is TRBJ2-6, with TRBD2 as a possible D gene (5 bases). V was trimmed by 4 bases and J by 0 bases, leaving 17 bases between them. This CDR3 spans 18 amino acids. CDR1 is SGHNT and CDR2 is YYREEE in the germline V gene (reference sequence). The chain's CDR3 is CASSPDFPSSSGANVLTF. Here the CDR3 DNA reads TGTGCCAGCAGCCCGGACTTCCCGAGTAGCTCTGGGGCCAACGTCCTGACTTTC. Full variable domain (outside the CDR3, taken from reference TRBV5-4 and TRBJ2-6): ETGVTQSPTHLIKTRGQQVTLRCSSQSGHNTVSWYQQALGQGPQFIFQYYREEENGRGNFPPRFSGLQFPNYSSELNVNALELDDSALYLCASSPDFPSSSGANVLTFGAGSRLTVL.

The chain is built from TRBV6-5 and TRBJ2-7; D might be TRBD1 (6 bases). The CDR3 is 13 residues long. V shed 7 bases and J shed 3 bases, with 13 bases lying between them. Germline CDR1 MNHEY, CDR2 SVGAGI. The CDR3 DNA reads TGTGCCAGCACCAAGACAGGTGGCTACGAGCAGTACTTC. Its translation: CASTKTGGYEQYF.

The CDR3 coding sequence is TGTGCCAGCAGCACCCGGGGGGGCTCCATGAACACTGAAGCTTTCTTT. Translating it yields CASSTRGGSMNTEAFF. This chain joins TRBV5-6 and TRBJ1-1; D might be TRBD1 (6 bases). Deletions cut 4 bases from V and 0 bases from J, with 16 bases between. The germline V gene encodes CDR1 SGHDT and CDR2 YYEEEE. CDR3 size: 16 residues.

This clone is a singleton in its sample. The gene calls are TRBV27 and TRBJ1-1; no clear D gene. CDR1 MNHEY and CDR2 SMNVEV come from the germline V gene (reference sequence). Trimming took 6 bases from V and 7 from J, leaving 18 bases between them. This CDR3 has 14 amino acids. DNA of the CDR3: TGTGCCAGCAGGTTGCGTTCGGGAAGGAATGAAGCTTTCTTT. It translates to CASRLRSGRNEAFF.

The rearrangement uses TRBV6-1 and TRBJ1-2; D gene ambiguous. CDR1 is MNHNS and CDR2 is SASEGT in the germline V gene. The CDR3 spans 10 residues. V was trimmed by 2 bases and J by 13 bases, leaving 8 bases between them. DNA for the CDR3: TGTGCCAGCAGTGAAACGCACGGCACCTTC. Translation: CASSETHGTF.

V is TRBV7-2 and J is TRBJ2-7, with D possibly being TRBD2 (7 bases). Germline CDR1 is SGHTA and CDR2 is FQGNSA. V was cut by 1 base and J by 5 bases, with 12 bases left in between. The CDR3 runs 14 residues. CDR3 amino acids: CASSLEGGPNEQYF. CDR3 in DNA: TGTGCCAGCAGCTTAGAGGGGGGGCCCAACGAGCAGTACTTC.

The chain combines TRBV15 with TRBJ2-5; tentative D call: TRBD1 (5 bases). V was shortened by 3 bases and J by 5 bases, with 13 bases between the two germline ends. Germline CDR1 is LNHNV and CDR2 is YYDKDF (reference sequence). This CDR3 spans 14 amino acids. The DNA for the CDR3 is TGTGCCACCAGCAGGAGGTCAGGGATTGAGACCCAGTACTTC. Its translation: CATSRRSGIETQYF.

The chain combines TRBV9 with TRBJ2-1; D uncertain. The V and J ends lost 9 bases and 0 bases respectively, with 10 bases between them. Germline V CDR1 and CDR2: SGDLS, YYNGEE. This CDR3 has 13 residues. CDR3 nucleotides: TGTGCCACCGGAGACGGCTCCTACAATGAGCAGTTCTTC. This encodes CATGDGSYNEQFF.

The chain joins TRBV6-9 to TRBJ2-3; D gene unclear. V was pared by 6 bases and J by 4 bases, with 29 bases between. Germline V gene lookup returns CDR1 MNHGY and CDR2 SVAAGI. The CDR3 is 19 amino acids. This chain's CDR3 is CASREFRPLGRGVPDTQYF. DNA for the CDR3: TGTGCCAGCAGGGAATTCCGGCCCCTCGGCCGAGGTGTTCCAGATACGCAGTATTTT.